This T cell receptor (beta chain) was sequenced in a study of cytomegalovirus exposure and HLA in healthy donors. Method: immunoSEQ multiplex PCR; TCRdb's copy keeps in-frame clones and lacks some. The profile shows more than 140,000 clones, 85% to 90% of them singletons. Notes on this clone: Its antigen remains unknown.

Broader study findings: TCR beta chains numbering roughly 150 were designated cytomegalovirus-associated.

Sequenced sample: PBMCs. The TCR sequence derives from a woman between 18 and 29 years old in good health and CMV-seropositive.

The CDR3 nucleotides read TGTGCCAGCAGGCTCGTACAGGGTGTAAGACAGTACTTC. It encodes CASRLVQGVRQYF. The rearrangement uses TRBV6-1 and TRBJ2-4; D may be TRBD1 (6 bases). This CDR3 has 13 amino acids. V was shortened by 6 bases and J by 13 bases, with 19 bases between the two germline ends. Germline V gives CDR1 MNHNS, CDR2 SASEGT.